The 31 T cell receptor beta chains presented below share a single source sample, sequenced in a study of shared clonotypes between healthy human individuals. Only in-frame clones appear in the TCRdb table, and some are missing; sequencing was by immunoSEQ multiplex PCR. The sample lists 450,000 to 500,000 clones, approximately 81% occurring once. The specimen sequenced was PBMCs. The receptors stem from a woman between 40 and 55 years old in good health. Some clones in this sample may be carry-over from other donors' samples.

The V call is TRBV4-2, the J call TRBJ2-6; 8 bases line up with TRBD1. Germline CDR1 is LGHNA and CDR2 is YNFKEQ. V lost 0 bases and J lost 0; bases outside the gene matches: 1. The CDR3 has 17 amino acids. CDR3 bases: TGTGCCAGCAGCCAAGAGGGACAGGTCTCTGGGGCCAACGTCCTGACTTTC. This gives the protein CASSQEGQVSGANVLTF.

The chain combines TRBV6-1 with TRBJ1-1; the D gene is possibly TRBD1 (5 bases). The germline gives CDR1 MNHNS, CDR2 SASEGT. The CDR3 loop spans 13 amino acids. Trimming removed 7 bases from V and 1 base from J, with 10 bases in between. The CDR3 loop is CASMGRANTEAFF. The CDR3 DNA reads as TGTGCCAGCATGGGCAGGGCGAACACTGAAGCTTTCTTT.

With respect to this clone: Since a far larger clone is one base different, this is likely a read error. The sample carries other DNA sequences with the same CDR3. V is TRBV28 and J is TRBJ1-4; D is unclear. Germline values: CDR1 MDHEN, CDR2 SYDVKM. The CDR3 loop spans 15 amino acids. CDR3 sequence (DNA): TGTGCCAGCAGTTTTGGAGGATACGGCAATGAAAAACTATTTTTT. Translated, it gives CASSFGGYGNEKLFF.

The rearrangement uses TRBV18 and TRBJ1-3; D may be TRBD1 (5 bases). Between the trimmed V and J ends, which lost 0 bases and 2 bases, there was a span of 11 bases. Germline CDR1 reads KGHSH; CDR2 reads LQKENI. The CDR3 runs 16 residues. CDR3 nucleotides: TGTGCCAGCTCACCACCTGGGGGGAGAGCTGGAAACACCATATATTTT. Translation gives CASSPPGGRAGNTIYF.

This chain uses TRBV15 with TRBJ1-4; D not resolved. Trimming shortened V by 0 bases and J by 5 bases, and 10 bases separated the two germline ends. CDR3 length equals 15 residues. Looked up from germline, CDR1 is LNHNV and CDR2 is YYDKDF (reference sequence). The DNA for the CDR3 is TGTGCCACCAGCAGAGATCGGGCGGGAAATGAAAAACTGTTTTTT. This translates into CATSRDRAGNEKLFF.

A note on this clone: A far bigger clonotype differs at one base, so this is likely a read error. The rearrangement links TRBV29-1 to TRBJ1-2; D is possibly TRBD1 (5 bases). The CDR3 has 15 amino acids. Per germline, CDR1 SQVTM and CDR2 ANQGSEA. The CDR3, as DNA: TGCAGCGTTGAAGTATTAGGGCAGGGATACTATGGCTGCACCTTC. This encodes CSVEVLGQGYYGCTF.

The CDR3 region is CASSAAGEGSQKETQYF. Here the CDR3 DNA reads TGTGCCAGCAGTGCCGCGGGAGAGGGCAGCCAGAAAGAGACCCAGTACTTC. The chain joins TRBV2 to TRBJ2-5; 7 bases map to TRBD2. This CDR3 is built from 17 residues. The V segment lost 4 bases and the J segment 3 bases; nucleotides outside the gene matches: 14. Germline CDR1 and CDR2: SNHLY and FYNNEI.

Note on this clone: A far more abundant clone sits one base away, making this likely a read error. It is unclear where the CDR3 begins or ends on the DNA, so no DNA is shown, and the CDR3 is as TCRdb lists it. V is TRBV29-1 and J is TRBJ2-3; the table calls TRBD2, which could not be checked here. Looked up from germline, CDR1 is SQVTM and CDR2 is ANQGSEA. The CDR3 is 14 residues long, ends included. This CDR3 is CSVGAGTATDTRYF.

The V gene is TRBV7-2, the J gene TRBJ2-7, with D hard to call. V was shortened by 3 bases and J by 2 bases, with 11 bases between the two germline ends. Germline V gives CDR1 SGHTA, CDR2 FQGNSA. CDR3 size: 14 residues. DNA of the CDR3: TGTGCCAGCAGCTTGGACGTGGGAACCTACGAGCAGTACTTC. This sequence encodes CASSLDVGTYEQYF.

Remarks on this clone: Its ends do not fully match the called genes, so a read error is possible. The CDR3 is CACSEGSGANVPTF. DNA of the CDR3: TGTGCCTGTAGTGAGGGCTCTGGGGCCAACGTCCCGACTTTC. The gene calls are TRBV30 and TRBJ2-6; D may be TRBD1 or TRBD2 (5 bases each). The germline V gene has CDR1 GTSNPN and CDR2 SVGIG (reference sequence). The CDR3 runs 14 residues.

There are a few counts of this clone. V gene TRBV27 combines with J gene TRBJ2-4; D unresolved. Germline V gives CDR1 MNHEY, CDR2 SMNVEV (reference sequence). This CDR3 has 13 amino acids. V lost 2 bases, J lost 3 bases, and 5 bases lay in between. The CDR3 region is CASSLGDKNIQYF. Here the CDR3 DNA reads TGTGCCAGCAGTTTAGGAGACAAAAACATTCAGTACTTC.

Remarks on this clone: This sample includes further DNA sequences coding for the same CDR3. The rearrangement links TRBV28 to TRBJ1-3; D ambiguous. Germline-derived CDR1 and CDR2 are MDHEN and SYDVKM. CDR3 length: 14 residues. V gave up 3 bases and J gave up 0 bases, with 6 bases separating them. CDR3 sequence: CASSFRSSGNTIYF. The CDR3 bases are TGTGCCAGCAGTTTTAGGAGCTCTGGAAACACCATATATTTT.

The chain employs TRBV28 and TRBJ2-7, with TRBD1 matching 8 bases. The CDR3 length is 14 residues. Germline V lookup: CDR1 MDHEN, CDR2 SYDVKM. Trimming at V came to 8 bases and at J to 4 bases, leaving 10 bases not matched to a gene. CDR3 sequence: CASGSTGGGYEQYF. Here the CDR3 DNA reads TGTGCCAGCGGATCCACAGGGGGTGGATACGAGCAGTACTTC. Using reference TRBV28 and TRBJ2-7 for the parts outside the CDR3, the full variable domain is DVKVTQSSRYLVKRTGEKVFLECVQDMDHENMFWYRQDPGLGLRLIYFSYDVKMKEKGDIPEGYSVSREKKERFSLILESASTNQTSMYLCASGSTGGGYEQYFGPGTRLTVT.

Note on this clone: It is likely a read error: a sequence one base away is far more abundant. The rearrangement joins TRBV6-9 to TRBJ1-1, with D hard to call. CDR1 is MNHGY and CDR2 is SVAAGI in the germline V gene. V gave up 5 bases and J gave up 1 base, with 8 bases separating them. The CDR3 extends over 13 amino acids. The CDR3 region is CASSRTENTEAFF. The CDR3 DNA follows: TGTGCCAGCAGTCGAACAGAGAACACTGAAGCTTTCTTT.

The chain carries TRBV7-9 and TRBJ1-1; possibly TRBD1 for D (5 bases). In germline, CDR1 is SEHNR, CDR2 FQNEAQ (reference sequence). The CDR3 has 15 residues. Trimming removed 6 bases from V and 1 base from J, with 15 bases in between. The DNA for the CDR3 is TGTGCCAGCAGTCGGACTACAGGTCCGAACACTGAAGCTTTCTTT. The encoded protein is CASSRTTGPNTEAFF. Full variable domain (remainder filled in from reference TRBV7-9 and TRBJ1-1): DTGVSQNPRHKITKRGQNVTFRCDPISEHNRLYWYRQTLGQGPEFLTYFQNEAQLEKSRLLSDRFSAERPKGSFSTLEIQRTEQGDSAMYLCASSRTTGPNTEAFFGQGTRLTVV.

The genes are TRBV4-3 and TRBJ2-6; D gene unclear. The CDR3 contains 16 residues. Germline-derived CDR1 and CDR2 are LGHNA and YSLEER. V lost 5 bases and J 4 bases, leaving 15 bases between the germline ends. The CDR3 coding sequence is TGCGCCAGCAGCTTCCACCCCGGCGCGGGGGCCAACGTCCTGACTTTC. As protein: CASSFHPGAGANVLTF.

This chain links TRBV5-1 with TRBJ2-1; 10 nucleotides align to TRBD2. This CDR3 spans 15 amino acids. Trimming cost V 4 bases and J 8 bases; bases outside gene matches: 9. CDR1 SGHRS and CDR2 YFSETQ come from the germline V gene. DNA for the CDR3: TGCGCCAGCAGCCCGGCTAGCGGGAGTTTCGATGAGCAGTTCTTC. Its translation: CASSPASGSFDEQFF.

This clone was seen only a few times. The chain joins TRBV27 to TRBJ2-1; D uncertain. The CDR3 extends over 14 amino acids. V was clipped by 4 bases and J by 0 bases, with 7 bases between them. CDR1 and CDR2 (germline): MNHEY, SMNVEV (reference sequence). The chain's CDR3 is CASSWVSSYNEQFF. CDR3 DNA: TGTGCCAGCAGTTGGGTTAGCTCCTACAATGAGCAGTTCTTC.

The chain has TRBV27 and TRBJ2-7; 13 bases are shared with TRBD2. J lost 0 bases, V lost 6 bases, and 11 bases had no gene match. CDR3 length equals 18 residues. CDR1 and CDR2 from the germline V gene are MNHEY and SMNVEV (reference sequence). DNA for the CDR3: TGTGCCAGCAGCCCCCGTGGGACTAGCGGGATCAGCTCCTACGAGCAGTACTTC. The encoded protein is CASSPRGTSGISSYEQYF.

The rearrangement uses TRBV6-5 and TRBJ2-6; D gene uncertain. The CDR3 has 14 residues. CDR1 MNHEY and CDR2 SVGAGI come from the germline V gene. V was clipped by 3 bases and J by 10 bases, with 13 bases between them. The CDR3 spells CASSYTGRRNVLTF. CDR3 coding DNA: TGTGCCAGCAGTTATACGGGCAGGCGGAACGTCCTGACTTTC.

The chain links TRBV7-6 to TRBJ1-3, with 10 nucleotides matching TRBD1. The CDR3 runs 15 residues. V trimming: 4 bases; J trimming: 8 bases; junction bases outside the gene matches: 8. Germline CDR1 is SGHVS and CDR2 is FNYEAQ. The chain's CDR3 is CASSSDRGLWDTIYF. CDR3 coding DNA: TGTGCCAGCAGCTCCGACAGGGGGCTTTGGGACACCATATATTTT.

Note on this clone: With only one base between it and a far larger clone, this is likely a read error. Because it lacks the conserved phenylalanine or tryptophan at the end, this CDR3 is likely a read error. Different DNA sequences within this sample yield the same CDR3. This chain links TRBV29-1 with TRBJ1-2, with no clear D. Deletions cut 4 bases from V and 4 bases from J, with 7 bases between. CDR1 is SQVTM, CDR2 ANQGSEA, per germline. This CDR3 contains 11 residues. CDR3 bases: TGCAGCGTTGTAGGACGCTATGGCTACACCTTA. Amino acid sequence: CSVVGRYGYTL.

The chain is built from TRBV28 and TRBJ2-7, with TRBD1 matching 10 bases. J was trimmed by 2 bases and V by 4 bases; bases with no gene match: 8. The CDR3 consists of 16 residues. Germline assignment: CDR1 MDHEN and CDR2 SYDVKM. The CDR3 nucleotides are TGTGCCAGCAGTTCACACGCGGGACAGGGGACCTACGAGCAGTACTTC. Translating gives CASSSHAGQGTYEQYF.

The V call is TRBV7-7, the J call TRBJ2-2, with 7 bases that match TRBD1. This CDR3 contains 14 residues. CDR1 SSHAT and CDR2 FNYEAQ come from the germline V gene (reference sequence). V lost 5 bases, J lost 5 bases, and 5 bases stayed unmatched. The CDR3 loop reads CASSPDRETGELFF. In DNA, the CDR3 is TGTGCCAGCAGCCCTGACAGGGAAACCGGGGAGCTGTTTTTT.

This clone was counted at least ten times. The chain has TRBV28 and TRBJ2-5; D call uncertain. This CDR3 has 14 residues. Trimming took 2 bases from V and 0 from J, leaving 7 bases between them. Germline V gene sequence: CDR1 MDHEN, CDR2 SYDVKM. CDR3 DNA sequence: TGTGCCAGCAGTTTAGCAGAATACCAAGAGACCCAGTACTTC. It specifies CASSLAEYQETQYF.

Concerning this clone: This likely traces to a read error, being one base from a far larger clone. This chain joins TRBV28 and TRBJ2-7, with D possibly being TRBD2 (6 bases). This CDR3 has 13 residues. CDR1 and CDR2 from the germline V gene are MDHEN and SYDVKM. CDR3 sequence: CASRRTSGDDQYF. The CDR3 nucleotides read TGTGCCAGCAGGAGGACTTCGGGGGACGATCAGTACTTC.

The rearrangement joins TRBV2 to TRBJ1-4, with D perhaps matching TRBD1 (6 bases). Germline values: CDR1 SNHLY, CDR2 FYNNEI. The CDR3 has 14 amino acids. The ends were cut back, 4 bases at V and 8 bases at J, with 14 bases in the middle. CDR3 region: CASSAQQGDEKLFF. CDR3 bases: TGTGCCAGCAGTGCGCAACAGGGTGACGAAAAACTGTTTTTT.

This clone was seen just once. The V call is TRBV28, the J call TRBJ2-3, with D perhaps matching TRBD2 (6 bases). V was trimmed by 3 bases and J by 0 bases, leaving 16 bases between them. From germline, CDR1 is MDHEN and CDR2 SYDVKM. This CDR3 has 17 residues. DNA for the CDR3: TGTGCCAGCAGTTTCGGGGGAAGCTATACAAGCACAGATACGCAGTATTTT. Protein sequence: CASSFGGSYTSTDTQYF.

The chain joins TRBV6-4 to TRBJ2-1; no clear D. Germline values: CDR1 MRHNA, CDR2 SNTAGT. The CDR3 length is 14 residues. V was shortened by 4 bases and J by 3 bases, with 10 bases between the two germline ends. The CDR3 reads CASSVGFDYNEQFF. The CDR3 nucleotides are TGTGCCAGCAGTGTAGGGTTCGACTACAATGAGCAGTTCTTC.

The chain links TRBV11-2 to TRBJ2-2, with 14 bases identical to TRBD2. V was pared by 5 bases and J by 7 bases, with 3 bases of the junction left unmatched. The CDR3 contains 15 residues. Germline CDR1 reads SGHAT; CDR2 reads FQNNGV. This chain's CDR3 is CASSGLAGGVGELFF. The CDR3, as DNA: TGTGCCAGCAGCGGACTAGCGGGGGGCGTCGGGGAGCTGTTTTTT.

This rearrangement joins TRBV6-5 to TRBJ2-3; D may be TRBD2 (6 bases). The V end lost 2 bases, the J end lost 6 bases, and 15 bases lay between the germline ends. Germline V CDR1 and CDR2: MNHEY, SVGAGI. CDR3 length: 15 residues. CDR3 sequence (DNA): TGTGCCAGCAGTTACGAGGGAGGAGACCTTGATACGCAGTATTTT. Its protein is CASSYEGGDLDTQYF.